A selection of T cell receptor beta chains follows, all from one sample in a study of cytomegalovirus exposure and HLA in healthy donors. TCRdb's table, derived via immunoSEQ multiplex PCR, lists solely in-frame clones and lacks some. The sample lists around 130,000 clones, approximately 61% occurring once. The sequenced material came from PBMCs. All receptors come from a man aged 25 to 40 in good health and CMV-seropositive. The CDR3 runs from the conserved cysteine through the conserved F or W. A D gene is named only where the DNA matches it firmly. Clone size is given for some rows only: seen once, a few or many times, or a class if the clone is expanded.

J	size	D	V	DNA	CDR3
TRBJ2-5	.	.	TRBV6-5	TGTGCCAGCAGATCTGGACAGACCCAAGAGACCCAGTACTTC	CASRSGQTQETQYF
TRBJ1-5	few	.	TRBV9	TGTGCCAGCAGCGTCCTAGACGGTGGGCCCCAGCATTTT	CASSVLDGGPQHF
TRBJ2-4	.	.	TRBV21-1	TGTGCCAGCATTGGGAGGGGCGGTTTTCGAGCCAAAAACATTCAGTACTTC	CASIGRGGFRAKNIQYF
TRBJ2-7	.	TRBD1	TRBV29-1	TGCAGCACCGGGACAGGCGACGAGCAGTACTTC	CSTGTGDEQYF
TRBJ2-5	.	TRBD2	TRBV5-4	TGTGCCAGCAGCTCCGGTGAGCTAGCGGGTGTGGTGGGGGAGACCCAGTACTTC	CASSSGELAGVVGETQYF
TRBJ1-3	.	.	TRBV4-3	TGCGCCAGCAGCCAATCCAGATCGGGAAACACCATATATTTT	CASSQSRSGNTIYF
TRBJ1-1	.	TRBD1	TRBV7-9	TGTGCCAGCAGCTTATCAGGGGGCCATCGGGAAGCTTTCTTT	CASSLSGGHREAFF
TRBJ2-1	.	TRBD1	TRBV5-4	TGTGCCAGCAGCTTTGGGAAGGGGACAGGGACCCACAATGAGCAGTTCTTC	CASSFGKGTGTHNEQFF
TRBJ1-1	.	.	TRBV28	TGTGCCAGCAGTTTATCCCAAGATCGGGTGATCGGAGCTTTCTTT	CASSLSQDRVIGAFF
TRBJ1-2	.	TRBD1	TRBV10-2	TGCGCCAGCAGTGAGTCCAGGACAGGGGCGCTGTCTAACTATGGCTACACCTTC	CASSESRTGALSNYGYTF
TRBJ2-1	.	TRBD2	TRBV13	TGTGCCAGCAGCTTAGGCCTCGATGCGGGGGGCTCCTACAATGAGCAGTTCTTC	CASSLGLDAGGSYNEQFF
TRBJ1-5	.	TRBD1	TRBV18	TGTGCCAGCTCCCCCAACAGGGGGGACGAGCCCCAGCATTTT	CASSPNRGDEPQHF
TRBJ2-7	.	TRBD1	TRBV4-1	TGCGCCAGCAGCTCGAGGACAGGGGGGCCGTACGAGCAGTACTTC	CASSSRTGGPYEQYF
TRBJ1-1	.	.	TRBV19	TGTGCCAGTAGAGAGAGGGTGTACACTGAAGCTTTCTTT	CASRERVYTEAFF
TRBJ1-6	.	TRBD1	TRBV5-1	TGCGCCAGCAACAGGGGGTTTAATAATTCACCCCTCCACTTT	CASNRGFNNSPLHF
TRBJ2-3	.	.	TRBV15	TGTGCCACCAGCGGGGCGGGGAGCACAGATACGCAGTATTTT	CATSGAGSTDTQYF
TRBJ2-6	.	.	TRBV4-1	TGCGCCAGCAGCCAAGGGAGGTTGGGCTCTGGGGCCAACGTCCTGACTTTC	CASSQGRLGSGANVLTF
TRBJ1-2	.	.	TRBV30	TGTGCCTGTTCCCTCGGGTATGGCTACACCTTC	CACSLGYGYTF
TRBJ2-3	.	TRBD2	TRBV27	TGTGCCAGCAGTTCCATTGGACTAGCGGGAGGGTTTATAGATACGCAGTATTTT	CASSSIGLAGGFIDTQYF
TRBJ2-1	few	.	TRBV11-3	TGTGCCAGCAGCGACGACGGGAGACCCTACAATGAGCAGTTCTTC	CASSDDGRPYNEQFF
TRBJ2-2	.	.	TRBV2	TGTGCCAGCCGAGAAACCGGGGAGCTGTTTTTT	CASRETGELFF
TRBJ1-1	.	.	TRBV5-1	TGCGCCAGCAGCTTGGCCGCCACTACAGGACCCATGAACACTGAAGCTTTCTTT	CASSLAATTGPMNTEAFF
TRBJ2-3	few	TRBD1	TRBV29-1	TGCAGCGTTGCCCGGACAGGGAGCACAGATACGCAGTATTTT	CSVARTGSTDTQYF
TRBJ2-7	.	TRBD1	TRBV9	TGTGCCAGCAGTCGAAGCACAGGGGCCTCCTACGAGCAGTACTTC	CASSRSTGASYEQYF
TRBJ2-2	.	.	TRBV5-1	TGCGCCAGCAGTTTTGCGGGGACCTGGGCCGGGGAGCTGTTTTTT	CASSFAGTWAGELFF
TRBJ1-1	.	.	TRBV5-1	TGCGCCAGCAGCAGTCAGGGTGAGAACACTGAAGCTTTCTTT	CASSSQGENTEAFF
TRBJ1-4	few	TRBD1	TRBV5-1	TGCGCCAGCAGCTTGGGACAGGGCTTATCTAATGAAAAACTGTTTTTT	CASSLGQGLSNEKLFF
TRBJ2-7	.	.	TRBV5-1	TGCGCCAGCAGCCTTAGTACAGGGTACGAGCAGTACTTC	CASSLSTGYEQYF
TRBJ2-7	.	.	TRBV10-1	TGCGCCAGCAGTGGACACGGGGAATTGGGCGAGCAGTACTTC	CASSGHGELGEQYF
TRBJ2-2	few	TRBD1	TRBV30	TGTGCCTGGAATCAGCGGGACAGGGAAACCGGGGAGCTGTTTTTT	CAWNQRDRETGELFF
TRBJ2-3	few	.	TRBV9	TGTGCCAGCAGCCCCAGTCCAGATACGCAGTATTTT	CASSPSPDTQYF
TRBJ2-7	.	TRBD2	TRBV5-4	TGTGCCAGCAGCATTGGACTAGCGGGAGAAAACGAGCAGTACTTC	CASSIGLAGENEQYF
TRBJ2-3	.	.	TRBV5-8	TGTGCCAGCAGCCCACCGGGTACGCAGTATTTT	CASSPPGTQYF
TRBJ2-7	.	TRBD2	TRBV28	TGTGCCAGCAGTATCACCGCTAGCGGGAGTTGGGAGCAGTACTTC	CASSITASGSWEQYF
TRBJ2-7	.	TRBD2	TRBV15	TGTGCCACCAGCAGAGGGACTAGCGGGATCTACGAGCAGTACTTC	CATSRGTSGIYEQYF
TRBJ2-7	.	.	TRBV28	TGTGCCAGCAGTTTCGTAGTTAGCTCCTACGAGCAGTACTTC	CASSFVVSSYEQYF
TRBJ2-5	.	TRBD1	TRBV4-2	TGTGCCAGCAGCCAAGAGACGACAGGGGGGACCCAGTACTTC	CASSQETTGGTQYF
TRBJ2-2	.	.	TRBV7-3	TGTGCCAGCAGCTCGAGCCCTAAGGGGGAGAACACCGGGGAGCTGTTTTTT	CASSSSPKGENTGELFF
TRBJ1-2	.	.	TRBV7-3	TGTGCCAGCAGGTCATCAGCCGGGACTTTAAAAGGCCCTAACTATGGCTACACCTTC	CASRSSAGTLKGPNYGYTF
TRBJ2-7	.	.	TRBV19	TGTGCCAGTAGTATTGCAGGGTCAGACGCCTACGAGCAGTACTTC	CASSIAGSDAYEQYF
TRBJ2-7	.	.	TRBV11-1	TGTGCCAGCAGCTTAGCTAGCATTGGTCCCTACGAGCAGTACTTC	CASSLASIGPYEQYF
TRBJ2-6	once	TRBD1	TRBV28	TGTGCCAGCCGCGGGACAGGGACTGCCGGGGCCAACGTCCTGACTTTC	CASRGTGTAGANVLTF
TRBJ2-1	.	.	TRBV5-6	TGTGCCAGCAGCTTGTCCCCCTCACCTGGCGGGGAGCAGTTCTTC	CASSLSPSPGGEQFF
TRBJ1-3	few	.	TRBV6-1	TGTGCCAGCAGGGACGGGCGGACTCTGGAACTAACCATATATTTT	CASRDGRTLELTIYF
TRBJ2-7	.	TRBD2	TRBV11-1	TGTGCCAGCAGCTTACCTAGCGGGAGCCTCTACGAGCAGTACTTC	CASSLPSGSLYEQYF
TRBJ2-3	.	.	TRBV20-1	TGCAGTGCTCGACGGCGGGCTACGCAGTATTTT	CSARRRATQYF
TRBJ1-2	.	.	TRBV21-1	TGTGCCAGCAAAATGGGTCCGGGGGGCTGTGGCTACACCTTC	CASKMGPGGCGYTF
TRBJ1-5	.	TRBD1	TRBV28	TGTGCCAGCAGCGGGGACAGGGGGGAACAGCCCCAGCATTTT	CASSGDRGEQPQHF
TRBJ2-3	few	TRBD2	TRBV7-2	TGTGCCAGCAGCTCCCGGGGCGTAGCCGGGAGGGCAGCAGATACGCAGTATTTT	CASSSRGVAGRAADTQYF